This section outlines one T cell receptor (beta chain) sequence together with its context. Its target is not known. This entry is derived from a study of monozygotic twins with inflammatory bowel disease. General study findings and limits: Versus healthy twins, IBD patients showed fewer clonotypes shared with others, especially with disease activity.

In germline, CDR1 is SGHTA, CDR2 FQGNSA. The CDR3 length is 13 residues. Template switching appended UMIs that held a 6-nucleotide sample barcode. TCRdb reworked the 5' RACE reads into one entry per CDR3 protein, no DNA. The sample is made up of some 90,000 distinct CDR3 sequences, and the top ten hold around 7.2% of it. The origin of this receptor is a human donor with ulcerative colitis or Crohn's disease, or a healthy co-twin of an affected twin (not recorded which). The V gene is TRBV7-2, the J gene TRBJ2-3; with no DNA, the TCRdb D assignment of TRBD1 cannot be verified. Source material: blood. The CDR3 reads CASSTRASDTQYF.